These 6 T cell receptor beta chains came from one sample sequenced in a study of T cell responses to AZD1222 COVID-19 vaccine. Produced via immunoSEQ multiplex PCR; TCRdb's table is partial and in-frame only. Of roughly 70,000 clones listed, about 85% are singletons. Material: peripheral blood, obtained 28 days after the second AZD1222 dose. These receptor sequences come from an adult who received the AZD1222 COVID-19 vaccine.

In the case of this clone: Germline is not matched at one junction end, which may reflect a read error. The rearrangement joins TRBV19 to TRBJ1-5; D is possibly TRBD1 (6 bases). Germline V gives CDR1 LNHDA, CDR2 SQIVND (reference sequence). This CDR3 has 12 residues. The CDR3 protein is CASSIDSGAPWF. In nucleotides, the CDR3 is TGTGCCAGTAGTATAGATTCGGGGGCGCCATGGTTT.

The chain carries TRBV6-5 and TRBJ2-7; D gene unclear. Trimming left V 8 bases short and J 1 base short, with 6 bases between. The length of the CDR3 is 11 residues. From germline, CDR1 is MNHEY and CDR2 SVGAGI. CDR3 DNA sequence: TGTGCCAGCTTAGGGTCCTACGAGCAGTACTTC. It is translated as CASLGSYEQYF.

This chain uses TRBV19 with TRBJ1-1; TRBD1 matches 10 bases. V was clipped by 3 bases and J by 7 bases; unmatched bases: 17. CDR1 LNHDA and CDR2 SQIVND come from the germline V gene (reference sequence). This CDR3 is built from 18 residues. CDR3 region: CASSMRERLGQGVVEAFF. The CDR3 DNA sequence: TGTGCCAGTAGTATGAGGGAGCGGTTAGGACAGGGGGTTGTTGAAGCTTTCTTT.

This clone appeared once. J is TRBJ2-3 and V is TRBV5-1; TRBD1 matches at 7 bases. CDR1 and CDR2 (germline): SGHRS, YFSETQ. V lost 4 bases to trimming and J lost 3 bases; unmatched junction nucleotides: 2. The CDR3 totals 13 residues. CDR3 coding DNA: TGCGCCAGCAGCCCGACAGGGACAGATACGCAGTATTTT. Protein product: CASSPTGTDTQYF.

This chain joins TRBV12-5 and TRBJ2-5; D may be TRBD1 or TRBD2 (5 bases each). This CDR3 is built from 18 residues. CDR1 and CDR2 from the germline V gene are LGHNT and FRNRAP. Trimming left V 3 bases short and J 5 bases short, with 25 bases between. CDR3 bases: TGTGCTAGTGGTTTAGGGTTGGCAGGGCACAGCGGTGGGGAGACCCAGTACTTC. Translated: CASGLGLAGHSGGETQYF.

The chain employs TRBV15 and TRBJ1-5, with TRBD1 as a possible D gene (5 bases). The V end was cut by 2 bases, the J end by 11 bases, with 16 bases between. Germline assignment: CDR1 LNHNV and CDR2 YYDKDF (reference sequence). The CDR3 has 14 residues. The CDR3 DNA is TGTGCCACCAGCAGAAGAAACAGGTACCAGGCCCAGCATTTT. Translation gives CATSRRNRYQAQHF.